Listed here are 11 T cell receptor beta chains from one sample, sequenced in a study of spatial heterogeneity in lung cancer. Each CDR3 protein gets one entry after TCRdb re-called the 5' RACE reads with MiXCR. The repertoire holds some 37,000 distinct CDR3 sequences, 6.5% to 8.5% seen once, with approximately 30% in the top ten. This sample's time point: sample taken at primary tumor resection. Sample: PBMCs, taken at surgery. These receptors were taken from a male donor with early-stage non-small cell lung cancer.

This clonotype was observed at least ten times. J is TRBJ2-1 and V is TRBV20-1; D not resolved. The CDR3 length is 11 residues. Trimming cost V 3 bases and J 4 bases, with 4 bases left between them. Per germline, CDR1 DFQATT and CDR2 SNEGSKA (reference sequence). CDR3 in DNA: TGCAGTGCTAGCAGGTACAATGAGCAGTTCTTC. Protein product: CSASRYNEQFF.

This clonotype occurred many times. The V and J genes are TRBV10-3 and TRBJ2-2; the match to TRBD2 covers 8 bases. The CDR3 extends over 16 amino acids. From germline, CDR1 is ENHRY and CDR2 SYGVKD. Losses at the gene ends were 2 bases for V and 1 base for J; bases not matched to a gene: 3. Here the CDR3 DNA reads TGTGCCATCAGTGAGCAACTAGCGGTGAACACCGGGGAGCTGTTTTTT. It codes for CAISEQLAVNTGELFF.

The chain recombines TRBV30 with TRBJ2-3; D not certain. V lost 4 bases and J lost 3, with 8 bases in between. The CDR3 contains 12 residues. In germline, CDR1 is GTSNPN, CDR2 SVGIG (reference sequence). Here the CDR3 DNA reads TGTGCCTGGAATGTCGGGACAGATACGCAGTATTTT. Its translation is CAWNVGTDTQYF. The variable domain in full, with the rest retrieved from reference TRBV30 and TRBJ2-3, is SQTIHQWPATLVQPVGSPLSLECTVEGTSNPNLYWYRQAAGRGLQLLFYSVGIGQISSEVPQNLSASRPQDRQFILSSKKLLLSDSGFYLCAWNVGTDTQYFGPGTRLTVL.

Only a few counts were recorded for this clonotype. The gene calls are TRBV5-6 and TRBJ1-1; TRBD1 is a possible D gene (6 bases). This CDR3 has 15 amino acids. The germline V gene encodes CDR1 SGHDT and CDR2 YYEEEE. V gave up 4 bases and J gave up 0 bases, with 13 bases separating them. The CDR3 DNA follows: TGTGCCAGCAGCCCCCTCGACAGGATGAACACTGAAGCTTTCTTT. Its protein product is CASSPLDRMNTEAFF.

The table lists this clonotype with many counts. The rearrangement links TRBV7-2 to TRBJ1-3; D might be TRBD1 (5 bases). From germline, CDR1 is SGHTA and CDR2 FQGNSA. The V end lost 5 bases, the J end lost 2 bases, and 16 bases lay between the germline ends. The length of the CDR3 is 16 residues. For the CDR3, the DNA is TGTGCCAGCAGCCCCGGCGGGGGGAGGGCTGGAAACACCATATATTTT. The encoded protein is CASSPGGGRAGNTIYF. The full variable domain, in which reference TRBV7-2 and TRBJ1-3 provide the parts outside the CDR3, is GAGVSQSPSNKVTEKGKDVELRCDPISGHTALYWYRQSLGQGLEFLIYFQGNSAPDKSGLPSDRFSAERTGGSVSTLTIQRTQQEDSAVYLCASSPGGGRAGNTIYFGEGSWLTVV.

This clonotype was seen many times. The V gene is TRBV5-6, the J gene TRBJ1-6; D uncertain. The CDR3 length is 14 residues. The germline V and J ends were trimmed by 0 bases and 6 bases, with 7 bases remaining between them. CDR1 is SGHDT, CDR2 YYEEEE, per germline. The CDR3 spells CASSLVQRNSPLHF. CDR3 nucleotide sequence: TGTGCCAGCAGCTTGGTTCAGCGTAATTCACCCCTCCACTTT.

The table lists this clonotype with many counts. The chain couples TRBV12-3 or TRBV12-4 to TRBJ2-6; 8 bases line up with TRBD1. V trimming: 7 bases; J trimming: 0 bases; junction bases outside the gene matches: 11. The CDR3 consists of 18 residues. This CDR3 is CASTLSGTGSSGANVLTF. CDR3 in DNA: TGTGCCAGCACCCTATCCGGGACAGGATCCTCTGGGGCCAACGTCCTGACTTTC.

This clonotype was counted many times. The chain is built from TRBV4-2 and TRBJ2-1; TRBD1 is a possible D gene (5 bases). With 0 bases removed from V and 7 bases from J, the gap between germline ends came to 19 bases. The CDR3 sequence is 17 residues long. Germline V gives CDR1 LGHNA, CDR2 YNFKEQ. The DNA for the CDR3 is TGTGCCAGCAGCCAAGAGGGTCCCCCCAGGGCCAGGAATGAGCAGTTCTTC. It encodes CASSQEGPPRARNEQFF.

This clonotype has a count of ten or more. The J gene is TRBJ2-7, the V gene TRBV29-1, with 8 nucleotides matching TRBD1. Germline V gives CDR1 SQVTM, CDR2 ANQGSEA. The V gene end was trimmed by 5 bases and the J gene end by 2 bases; junction bases not matched to a gene: 20. This CDR3 has 18 residues. CDR3 sequence: CSVKSVPPVWTGPYEQYV. The CDR3 nucleotides are TGCAGCGTTAAGTCAGTCCCCCCCGTCTGGACAGGGCCCTACGAGCAGTACGTC.

This clonotype was counted at least ten times. V and J are TRBV29-1 and TRBJ1-1; D not resolved. This CDR3 comprises 11 residues. Germline lookup yields CDR1 SQVTM and CDR2 ANQGSEA. The V end was cut by 4 bases, the J end by 4 bases, with 7 bases between. CDR3 residues: CSVVKSTEAFF. CDR3 in DNA: TGCAGCGTTGTAAAGAGCACTGAAGCTTTCTTT.

This clonotype is labeled as medium-sized. The chain is built from TRBV29-1 and TRBJ2-3; no definite D call. CDR3 size: 13 residues. Per the germline V gene, CDR1 is SQVTM and CDR2 is ANQGSEA. V shed 0 bases and J shed 2 bases, with 6 bases lying between them. CDR3 in amino acids: CSVEDKNTDTQYF. CDR3 DNA sequence: TGCAGCGTTGAAGATAAAAACACAGATACGCAGTATTTT.